A selection of T cell receptor beta chains follows, all from one sample in a study of T cell repertoires in cytomegalovirus infection. Each CDR3 protein is one row after TCRdb ran MiXCR on the reads. This sample yields about 360,000 distinct CDR3 sequences, of which 15% to 20% are seen a single time; around 8.6% belongs to the top ten. Input material: PBMCs. The receptors originated from a human donor in good health (CMV status not recorded). Some clones in this sample may be carry-over from other donors' samples. Both conserved end residues are part of each CDR3. The order of the fields is D gene, CDR3 length, J gene, V gene, clone size, CDR3 DNA, CDR3 protein. The D gene is left open where the match is weak. Clone size, where shown, is once, few, many, or a class for clones that have expanded.

D gene: -; CDR3 length: 15; J gene: TRBJ2-5; V gene: TRBV27; clone size: many; CDR3 DNA: TGTGCCAGCAGTGTCGGGGGTGTGTACCAAGAGACCCAGTACTTC; CDR3 protein: CASSVGGVYQETQYF
D gene: -; CDR3 length: 15; J gene: TRBJ2-5; V gene: TRBV12-3/TRBV12-4; clone size: -; CDR3 DNA: TGTGCCAGCAGTTTTACCCGGGGTAGGGGAGAGACCCAGTACTTC; CDR3 protein: CASSFTRGRGETQYF
D gene: -; CDR3 length: 14; J gene: TRBJ2-3; V gene: TRBV30; clone size: few; CDR3 DNA: TGTGCCTGGAGTGTATGGGGGGCCACAGATACGCAGTATTTT; CDR3 protein: CAWSVWGATDTQYF
D gene: -; CDR3 length: 15; J gene: TRBJ2-7; V gene: TRBV19; clone size: -; CDR3 DNA: TGTGCCAGTAGGGTGGGACTCGACGGGACCTACGAGCAGTACTTC; CDR3 protein: CASRVGLDGTYEQYF
D gene: -; CDR3 length: 14; J gene: TRBJ1-1; V gene: TRBV7-2; clone size: many; CDR3 DNA: TGTGCCAGCAGGGCAGGACAGACGAACACTGAAGCTTTCTTT; CDR3 protein: CASRAGQTNTEAFF
D gene: TRBD2; CDR3 length: 13; J gene: TRBJ2-2; V gene: TRBV10-3; clone size: many; CDR3 DNA: TGTGCCATTCTAGCGGGCTTCACCGGGGAGCTGTTTTTT; CDR3 protein: CAILAGFTGELFF
D gene: TRBD1; CDR3 length: 14; J gene: TRBJ1-5; V gene: TRBV20-1; clone size: few; CDR3 DNA: TGCAGTGCTGCCGAGACAGGGGTTAATCAGCCCCAGCATTTT; CDR3 protein: CSAAETGVNQPQHF
D gene: -; CDR3 length: 12; J gene: TRBJ1-1; V gene: TRBV5-1; clone size: few; CDR3 DNA: TGCGCCAGCAGCTTCCCAGGCAATGAAGCTTTCTTT; CDR3 protein: CASSFPGNEAFF
D gene: -; CDR3 length: 13; J gene: TRBJ1-1; V gene: TRBV4-3; clone size: many; CDR3 DNA: TGCGCCAGCAGCCAAAGGGCGCGGCTTGAAGCTTTCTTT; CDR3 protein: CASSQRARLEAFF
D gene: -; CDR3 length: 13; J gene: TRBJ2-7; V gene: TRBV7-6; clone size: many; CDR3 DNA: TGTGCCAGCAGCCCCGCCCGGGGGCGCGAGCAGTACTTC; CDR3 protein: CASSPARGREQYF
D gene: TRBD1; CDR3 length: 13; J gene: TRBJ2-1; V gene: TRBV2; clone size: few; CDR3 DNA: TGTGCCAGCGAAATGGGACAGTCCAATGAGCAGTTCTTC; CDR3 protein: CASEMGQSNEQFF
D gene: -; CDR3 length: 19; J gene: TRBJ2-4; V gene: TRBV5-5; clone size: few; CDR3 DNA: TGTGCCAGCAGCTTGGGTGGGGCGCGTTCGCCTCTAGCCAAAAACATTCAGTACTTC; CDR3 protein: CASSLGGARSPLAKNIQYF
D gene: TRBD1; CDR3 length: 14; J gene: TRBJ1-2; V gene: TRBV6-6; clone size: -; CDR3 DNA: TGTGCCAGCACCGAAGGACAGGGGGCCTATGGCTACACCTTC; CDR3 protein: CASTEGQGAYGYTF
D gene: -; CDR3 length: 17; J gene: TRBJ2-5; V gene: TRBV23-1; clone size: few; CDR3 DNA: TGCGCCAGCAGTCAATCCCTCAGGGGACCCGGAGGAGAGACCCAGTACTTC; CDR3 protein: CASSQSLRGPGGETQYF
D gene: -; CDR3 length: 17; J gene: TRBJ1-6; V gene: TRBV4-2; clone size: -; CDR3 DNA: TGTGCCAGCAGCCAAGACCCCGGGACGGCCTATAATTCACCCCTCCACTTT; CDR3 protein: CASSQDPGTAYNSPLHF
D gene: TRBD2; CDR3 length: 15; J gene: TRBJ2-1; V gene: TRBV7-6; clone size: many; CDR3 DNA: TGTGCCAGCAGCTTAGAGGGACTAGCGGTTTGGGAGCAGTTCTTC; CDR3 protein: CASSLEGLAVWEQFF
D gene: TRBD2; CDR3 length: 15; J gene: TRBJ2-5; V gene: TRBV7-2; clone size: many; CDR3 DNA: TGTGCCAGCAGCCTCGGACTAGCGGGAGCAGAGACCCAGTACTTC; CDR3 protein: CASSLGLAGAETQYF
D gene: -; CDR3 length: 18; J gene: TRBJ1-1; V gene: TRBV7-9; clone size: -; CDR3 DNA: TGTGCCAGCAGCTTTATTAACTTCTTAGGAGTCTTGCACACTGAAGCTTTCTTT; CDR3 protein: CASSFINFLGVLHTEAFF
D gene: -; CDR3 length: 13; J gene: TRBJ2-7; V gene: TRBV7-9; clone size: many; CDR3 DNA: TGTGCCAGCAGCTTAGAACTAGCTTACGAGCAGTACTTC; CDR3 protein: CASSLELAYEQYF
D gene: -; CDR3 length: 14; J gene: TRBJ2-2; V gene: TRBV27; clone size: -; CDR3 DNA: TGTGCCATCAGACCGGGACTCAACACCGGGGAGCTGTTTTTT; CDR3 protein: CAIRPGLNTGELFF
D gene: -; CDR3 length: 16; J gene: TRBJ2-7; V gene: TRBV5-1; clone size: -; CDR3 DNA: TGCGCCAGCAGCTTGGCGGGGACACCGCCTACCTACGAGCAGTACTTC; CDR3 protein: CASSLAGTPPTYEQYF
D gene: -; CDR3 length: 14; J gene: TRBJ2-5; V gene: TRBV10-3; clone size: -; CDR3 DNA: TGTGCCACCCGGGTCTTTGGGCAGCAAGAGACCCAGTACTTC; CDR3 protein: CATRVFGQQETQYF
D gene: -; CDR3 length: 16; J gene: TRBJ2-3; V gene: TRBV7-2; clone size: many; CDR3 DNA: TGTGCCAGCAGCCCCCCGGGGGACAGAAGCACAGATACGCAGTATTTT; CDR3 protein: CASSPPGDRSTDTQYF
D gene: TRBD1; CDR3 length: 14; J gene: TRBJ1-2; V gene: TRBV5-4; clone size: -; CDR3 DNA: TGTGCCAGCAGGGCCGCAGGGGGCGACTATGGCTACACCTTC; CDR3 protein: CASRAAGGDYGYTF
D gene: -; CDR3 length: 17; J gene: TRBJ2-1; V gene: TRBV7-8; clone size: -; CDR3 DNA: TGTGCCAGCAGCCCACACCGTAGGGCCCGGGGGCCGCTTGAGCAGTTCTTC; CDR3 protein: CASSPHRRARGPLEQFF
D gene: -; CDR3 length: 14; J gene: TRBJ1-5; V gene: TRBV2; clone size: -; CDR3 DNA: TGTGCCAGCAGCGACAGGTATAGCAATCAGCCCCAGCATTTT; CDR3 protein: CASSDRYSNQPQHF
D gene: -; CDR3 length: 15; J gene: TRBJ1-2; V gene: TRBV7-2; clone size: many; CDR3 DNA: TGTGCCAGCAGCTTAAGTATTGGACCCCAGTCAGGCTACACCTTC; CDR3 protein: CASSLSIGPQSGYTF
D gene: -; CDR3 length: 13; J gene: TRBJ2-3; V gene: TRBV24-1; clone size: few; CDR3 DNA: TGTGCCGCGGAAGGTAGCAGCACAGATACGCAGTATTTT; CDR3 protein: CAAEGSSTDTQYF
D gene: -; CDR3 length: 13; J gene: TRBJ2-1; V gene: TRBV6-1; clone size: few; CDR3 DNA: TGTGCCAGCAGGGTAGACAACTACAATGAGCAGTTCTTC; CDR3 protein: CASRVDNYNEQFF
D gene: -; CDR3 length: 14; J gene: TRBJ1-4; V gene: TRBV6-6; clone size: -; CDR3 DNA: TGTGCCAGCAGACCCCAGGGGAGGCATGAAAAACTGTTTTTT; CDR3 protein: CASRPQGRHEKLFF
D gene: -; CDR3 length: 16; J gene: TRBJ1-3; V gene: TRBV7-8; clone size: few; CDR3 DNA: TGTGCCAGCAGCTTAATGGGACGGCACTCTGGAAACACCATATATTTT; CDR3 protein: CASSLMGRHSGNTIYF
D gene: -; CDR3 length: 15; J gene: TRBJ2-5; V gene: TRBV28; clone size: -; CDR3 DNA: TGTGCCAGCAGTTTACCCGGCGTCGGGAAAGAGACCCAGTACTTC; CDR3 protein: CASSLPGVGKETQYF
D gene: -; CDR3 length: 15; J gene: TRBJ1-1; V gene: TRBV20-1; clone size: -; CDR3 DNA: TGCAGTGCTAGAGTCGGGGGTTTCAAGTACACTGAAGCTTTCTTT; CDR3 protein: CSARVGGFKYTEAFF
D gene: TRBD2; CDR3 length: 15; J gene: TRBJ2-1; V gene: TRBV12-3/TRBV12-4; clone size: many; CDR3 DNA: TGTGCCAGCAGTAGGACTAGCGGGGGGGCTAGGGTGCAGTTCTTC; CDR3 protein: CASSRTSGGARVQFF
D gene: -; CDR3 length: 16; J gene: TRBJ2-5; V gene: TRBV7-2; clone size: many; CDR3 DNA: TGTGCCAGCAGCCCCCCCCGCAGGGGAGGGGGAGAGACCCAGTACTTC; CDR3 protein: CASSPPRRGGGETQYF
D gene: -; CDR3 length: 14; J gene: TRBJ1-1; V gene: TRBV7-8; clone size: many; CDR3 DNA: TGTGCCAGCAGCTTACAGATCCTCAACACTGAAGCTTTCTTT; CDR3 protein: CASSLQILNTEAFF
D gene: TRBD2; CDR3 length: 14; J gene: TRBJ2-1; V gene: TRBV6-6; clone size: once; CDR3 DNA: TGTGCCAGCAGGGGACTAGCGGGAACGAATGAGCAGTTCTTC; CDR3 protein: CASRGLAGTNEQFF
D gene: -; CDR3 length: 14; J gene: TRBJ2-5; V gene: TRBV28; clone size: -; CDR3 DNA: TGTGCCAGCAGTTTATGGCAGGGAGGAGAGACCCAGTACTTC; CDR3 protein: CASSLWQGGETQYF
D gene: TRBD1; CDR3 length: 13; J gene: TRBJ1-2; V gene: TRBV20-1; clone size: few; CDR3 DNA: TGCAGTGCCGCCGGGACAGGGGGTTATGGCTACACCTTC; CDR3 protein: CSAAGTGGYGYTF
D gene: TRBD2; CDR3 length: 17; J gene: TRBJ2-1; V gene: TRBV6-2/TRBV6-3; clone size: many; CDR3 DNA: TGTGCCAGCAGTTACGGCGGTTTGGGGGGGTCCTACAATGAGCAGTTCTTC; CDR3 protein: CASSYGGLGGSYNEQFF
D gene: -; CDR3 length: 14; J gene: TRBJ1-4; V gene: TRBV19; clone size: -; CDR3 DNA: TGTGCCAGTAGTATGATGGGGGGCGATGAAAAACTGTTTTTT; CDR3 protein: CASSMMGGDEKLFF
D gene: -; CDR3 length: 15; J gene: TRBJ1-1; V gene: TRBV6-2/TRBV6-3; clone size: -; CDR3 DNA: TGTGCCAGCAGTTACGCGCAGGTGGCGAACACTGAAGCTTTCTTT; CDR3 protein: CASSYAQVANTEAFF
D gene: TRBD1; CDR3 length: 16; J gene: TRBJ2-2; V gene: TRBV24-1; clone size: few; CDR3 DNA: TGTGCCACCAGTGATTCGGGGACAGGGAGAGGCGGGGAGCTGTTTTTT; CDR3 protein: CATSDSGTGRGGELFF
D gene: -; CDR3 length: 17; J gene: TRBJ2-2; V gene: TRBV10-3; clone size: -; CDR3 DNA: TGTGCCATCAGTGAACGCGACGGACCCGTAGAGACCGGGGAGCTGTTTTTT; CDR3 protein: CAISERDGPVETGELFF
D gene: TRBD2; CDR3 length: 13; J gene: TRBJ2-3; V gene: TRBV20-1; clone size: -; CDR3 DNA: TGCAGTGCTAGGCTAGCGGGGACAGATACGCAGTATTTT; CDR3 protein: CSARLAGTDTQYF
D gene: -; CDR3 length: 16; J gene: TRBJ1-5; V gene: TRBV18; clone size: -; CDR3 DNA: TGTGCCAGCTCACCGGACGACGGATGGAGCAATCAGCCCCAGCATTTT; CDR3 protein: CASSPDDGWSNQPQHF
D gene: -; CDR3 length: 14; J gene: TRBJ2-3; V gene: TRBV24-1; clone size: -; CDR3 DNA: TGTGCCACCACAGGGCGAGGGGGCACAGATACGCAGTATTTT; CDR3 protein: CATTGRGGTDTQYF
D gene: -; CDR3 length: 15; J gene: TRBJ1-1; V gene: TRBV10-3; clone size: few; CDR3 DNA: TGTGCCATCAGTGGTCGAGGGGATATGAACACTGAAGCTTTCTTT; CDR3 protein: CAISGRGDMNTEAFF
D gene: TRBD2; CDR3 length: 15; J gene: TRBJ2-3; V gene: TRBV7-8; clone size: -; CDR3 DNA: TGTGCCAGCAGCGGGGGAGGGCCCCTCTTAGATACGCAGTATTTT; CDR3 protein: CASSGGGPLLDTQYF
D gene: TRBD2; CDR3 length: 15; J gene: TRBJ2-1; V gene: TRBV6-2/TRBV6-3; clone size: once; CDR3 DNA: TGTGCCAGCAGTCCCCCCGGGACTAGTAGGGATGAGCAGTTCTTC; CDR3 protein: CASSPPGTSRDEQFF